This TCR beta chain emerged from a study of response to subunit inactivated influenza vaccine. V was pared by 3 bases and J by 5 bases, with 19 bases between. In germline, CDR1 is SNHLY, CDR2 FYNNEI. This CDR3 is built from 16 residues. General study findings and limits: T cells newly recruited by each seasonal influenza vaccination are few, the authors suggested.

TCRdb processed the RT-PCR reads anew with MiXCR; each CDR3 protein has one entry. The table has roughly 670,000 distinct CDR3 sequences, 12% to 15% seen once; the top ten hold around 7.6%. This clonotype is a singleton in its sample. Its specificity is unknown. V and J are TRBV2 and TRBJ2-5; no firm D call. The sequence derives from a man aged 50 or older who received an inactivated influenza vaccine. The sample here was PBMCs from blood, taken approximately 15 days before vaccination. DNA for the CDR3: TGTGCCAGCAGTGATTCGCACAGCCCCCCGTGGGAGACCCAGTACTTC. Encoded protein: CASSDSHSPPWETQYF.